Sequencing of this TCR beta chain was carried out in a study of T cells in women clearing cervical HPV infection. In the study overall: Case blood was drawn a median approximately 150 days after lesion detection.

Germline trimming cut 2 bases from V and 5 bases from J; bases unmatched to any gene: 2. Germline-derived CDR1 and CDR2 are SGHTA and FQGNSA. The CDR3 contains 13 residues. Average input was about 1.2 ug genomic DNA for immunoSEQ TCR beta CDR3 amplification. The data were produced by immunoSEQ multiplex PCR, yet TCRdb's version contains in-frame clones alone and is incomplete. Across tens of thousands of clones, the top ten clones capture 6.4% of the sample. As concerns this clone: The read ends 3 residues early relative to the CDR3; the germline J gene fills the gap.

The sequenced sample consisted of blood buffy coat. The receptor comes from a woman aged 18 to 75 with a cervical HPV16 infection that either progressed to CIN3+ or cleared (not recorded which). This chain joins TRBV7-2 and TRBJ1-1, with 7 positions matching TRBD1. The sequenced part of the CDR3 DNA is TGTGCCAGCAGCTTATCGACAGGGACTGAA. Translated: CASSLSTGTE. The whole CDR3 sequence reads CASSLSTGTEAFF.